The clone carrying this T cell receptor (beta chain) was detected ten times or more. Its cognate antigen is unknown. The data originate from a study of T cells after yellow fever vaccination. Overall study results and limits: Boosting was followed by the reappearance of most primary-vaccination clones (approximately 97% CD4, about 90% CD8). Clonotypes shared by both compartments, CD4 and CD8, made up a small share.

From germline, CDR1 is MNHNS and CDR2 SASEGT. The CDR3 covers 13 residues. V lost 8 bases to trimming and J lost 2 bases; unmatched junction nucleotides: 5. TCRdb independently ran MiXCR on the 5' RACE reads; one entry per CDR3 protein. The table shows more than 90,000 distinct CDR3 sequences, with 7.5% to 9.5% occurring only once. The chain carries TRBV6-1 and TRBJ2-7; 8 bases align to TRBD1. Sequences were derived from CD8+ T cells sorted from PBMCs, sampled 45 days after the yellow fever booster vaccination. This clonotype was obtained from a young man who received the YFV17D yellow fever vaccine. Here the CDR3 reads CASPRQGTYEQYF. In nucleotides, the CDR3 is TGTGCCAGCCCACGACAGGGGACCTACGAGCAGTACTTC.